A selection of T cell receptor beta chains follows, all from one sample in a study of early T cells in non-severe SARS-CoV-2 infection. TCRdb re-called the 5' RACE reads through MiXCR, storing one row per CDR3 protein. The sample gives 95,000 to 100,000 distinct CDR3 sequences, about 13% of which show up once; 2% to 2.5% is in the top ten. The sample comprised whole blood. The source of these receptors is an adult who was a healthcare worker with PCR-confirmed SARS-CoV-2 infection or an uninfected control (not recorded which). Each CDR3 is given with its conserved first and last residue. The D gene is left open where the match is weak. Clone size appears in some rows only: once, few, many, or a class for an expanded clone.

V,J,size,D,CDR3,DNA
TRBV28,TRBJ1-3,many,TRBD1,CASSPYTGTAGGNTIYF,TGTGCCAGCAGTCCATATACAGGGACAGCTGGTGGAAACACCATATATTTT
TRBV12-3/TRBV12-4,TRBJ1-5,NA,TRBD1,CASSNPWTGVDNQPQHF,TGTGCCAGCAGCAACCCTTGGACAGGGGTGGACAATCAGCCCCAGCATTTT
TRBV3-1,TRBJ2-3,many,NA,CASGGEGNTQYF,TGTGCCAGCGGAGGGGAAGGAAATACGCAGTATTTT
TRBV12-2,TRBJ2-7,many,NA,CASRFADGRTYEQYF,TGTGCAAGTCGCTTCGCCGACGGCCGCACCTACGAGCAGTACTTC
TRBV20-1,TRBJ1-2,many,NA,CSARLDYGYTF,TGCAGTGCCCGCCTGGACTATGGCTACACCTTC
TRBV28,TRBJ1-1,many,TRBD1,CASGTGGTEAFF,TGTGCCAGCGGGACAGGGGGCACTGAAGCTTTCTTT
TRBV7-8,TRBJ1-1,many,NA,CASSLASSPGGRKAFF,TGTGCCAGCAGCTTAGCGAGTAGTCCTGGGGGACGAAAAGCTTTCTTT
TRBV6-6,TRBJ2-3,few,TRBD2,CASTMLAGATDTQYF,TGTGCCAGCACCATGCTAGCGGGGGCTACAGATACGCAGTATTTT
TRBV20-1,TRBJ1-1,many,NA,CSASVGRDTEAFF,TGCAGTGCTAGCGTAGGGAGGGACACTGAAGCTTTCTTT
TRBV3-1,TRBJ2-5,NA,NA,CASSQGVETQYF,TGTGCCAGCAGCCAAGGGGTGGAGACCCAGTACTTC
TRBV10-3,TRBJ2-7,NA,TRBD1,CAISTGQDIYEQYF,TGTGCCATCAGCACGGGACAGGATATCTACGAGCAGTACTTC
TRBV6-5,TRBJ2-7,few,TRBD1,CASSYKEWTGSTYEQYF,TGTGCCAGCAGTTATAAGGAGTGGACAGGGAGTACCTACGAGCAGTACTTC
TRBV29-1,TRBJ2-1,NA,TRBD1,CSATGGTGWNEQFF,TGCAGCGCTACTGGCGGGACAGGGTGGAATGAGCAGTTCTTC
TRBV7-2,TRBJ2-1,NA,NA,CASTYSYNEQFF,TGTGCCAGCACCTACTCCTACAATGAGCAGTTCTTC
TRBV3-1,TRBJ1-5,NA,TRBD1,CASSQGQGSQPQHF,TGTGCCAGCAGCCAAGGACAGGGGTCTCAGCCCCAGCATTTT
TRBV29-1,TRBJ2-2,NA,NA,CSVNRLTGELFF,TGCAGCGTTAATCGCCTGACCGGGGAGCTGTTTTTT
TRBV5-4,TRBJ2-3,NA,TRBD2,CASSLGLAGGRDTQYF,TGTGCCAGCAGTTTGGGACTAGCGGGGGGGCGAGATACGCAGTATTTT
TRBV20-1,TRBJ1-2,NA,NA,CSAYLPFRALNYGYTF,TGCAGTGCTTACCTGCCATTCAGGGCCCTCAACTATGGCTACACCTTC
TRBV7-9,TRBJ1-4,NA,TRBD1,CASSVRGSEKLFF,TGTGCCAGCAGCGTCAGGGGGAGCGAAAAACTGTTTTTT
TRBV29-1,TRBJ2-7,NA,NA,CSVVQTSYEQYF,TGCAGCGTTGTGCAGACATCCTACGAGCAGTACTTC
TRBV20-1,TRBJ1-5,NA,NA,CSASRGLSNQPQHF,TGCAGTGCTAGCCGGGGCCTTAGCAATCAGCCCCAGCATTTT
TRBV20-1,TRBJ2-7,NA,NA,CSARVLTEYEQYF,TGCAGTGCTAGAGTCCTGACAGAGTACGAGCAGTACTTC
TRBV7-2,TRBJ1-6,few,NA,CASSARQSSYNSPLHF,TGTGCCAGCAGCGCCCGACAGAGCTCCTATAATTCACCCCTCCACTTT
TRBV7-7,TRBJ2-5,NA,NA,CASSWGTFQETQYF,TGTGCCAGCAGCTGGGGGACTTTCCAAGAGACCCAGTACTTC
TRBV29-1,TRBJ2-5,NA,NA,CSVGTIEETQYF,TGCAGCGTTGGAACGATCGAAGAGACCCAGTACTTC
TRBV6-1,TRBJ1-5,NA,NA,CASSVGGVSRQPRHF,TGTGCCAGCAGTGTGGGGGGAGTTAGTAGGCAGCCCCGGCATTTT
TRBV6-2/TRBV6-3,TRBJ1-5,many,TRBD1,CASSSTHRGNQPQHF,TGTGCCAGCAGTTCTACCCACAGGGGAAATCAGCCCCAGCATTTT
TRBV7-9,TRBJ1-4,NA,NA,CASSPGTPRATNEKLFF,TGTGCCAGCAGCCCCGGGACGCCTCGAGCAACTAATGAAAAACTGTTTTTT
TRBV5-1,TRBJ1-3,NA,TRBD1,CASSAGTAGNTIYF,TGCGCCAGCAGCGCCGGGACAGCTGGAAACACCATATATTTT
TRBV29-1,TRBJ2-1,few,TRBD2,CSVRLAGDYNEQFF,TGCAGCGTTCGCCTAGCGGGAGACTACAATGAGCAGTTCTTC